What follows describes a single TCR beta chain. One entry per CDR3 protein, called by TCRdb with MiXCR from the 5' RACE reads. Found here are about 300,000 distinct CDR3 sequences, roughly an eighth of them singletons; the top ten hold approximately 7.6%. This record comes from a study of identical twins. Germline trimming cut 9 bases from V and 6 bases from J; bases unmatched to any gene: 17. In germline, CDR1 is ENHRY, CDR2 SYGVKD. The CDR3 is 18 amino acids. These data also formed part of another study, on yellow fever vaccine responses in identical twins.

This TCR derives from a woman younger than 35 in good health. This chain links TRBV10-3 with TRBJ2-1; 13 bases line up with TRBD2. The specimen sequenced was CD8+ T cells sorted from blood. The CDR3 DNA is TGTGCCATACTAGCGGGGGGGCCTGTTGGTTCTGGAGCCAATGAGCAGTTCTTC. Residues: CAILAGGPVGSGANEQFF.